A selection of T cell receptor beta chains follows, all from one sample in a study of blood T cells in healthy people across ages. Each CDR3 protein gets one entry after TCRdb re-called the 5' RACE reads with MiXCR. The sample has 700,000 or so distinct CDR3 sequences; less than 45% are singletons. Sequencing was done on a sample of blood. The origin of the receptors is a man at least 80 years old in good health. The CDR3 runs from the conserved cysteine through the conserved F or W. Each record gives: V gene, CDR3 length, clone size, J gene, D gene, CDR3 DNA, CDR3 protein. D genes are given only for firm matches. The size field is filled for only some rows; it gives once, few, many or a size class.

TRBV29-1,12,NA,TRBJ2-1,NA,TGCAGCGTTGTCGGGAGTGGAGAGACCCAGTTCTTC,CSVVGSGETQFF
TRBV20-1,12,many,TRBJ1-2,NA,TGCAGTGCTAGAGACAGGGGCCATGGCTACACCTTC,CSARDRGHGYTF
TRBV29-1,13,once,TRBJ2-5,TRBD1,TGCAGCGTTGAAAGGACAGGGTCAGAGACCCAGTACTTC,CSVERTGSETQYF
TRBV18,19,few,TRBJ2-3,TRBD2,TGTGCCAGCTCACCTCGTTGGACTAGCGGGAGTGTTAGCACAGATACGCAGTATTTT,CASSPRWTSGSVSTDTQYF
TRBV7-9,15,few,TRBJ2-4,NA,TGTGCCAGCAGCTTGGACAGTTTAGCCAAAAACATTCAGTACTTC,CASSLDSLAKNIQYF
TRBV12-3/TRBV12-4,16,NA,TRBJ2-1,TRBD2,TGTGCCAGCAGTGTCCTGACTAGCACCCCTCCCAGTGAGCAGTTCTTC,CASSVLTSTPPSEQFF
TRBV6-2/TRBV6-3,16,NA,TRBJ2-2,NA,TGTGCCAGCAGTTACCGACAGGGTGGAGGGGCCGGGGAGCTGTTTTTT,CASSYRQGGGAGELFF
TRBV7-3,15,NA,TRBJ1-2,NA,TGTACCAGCAGCTTAAGAGGAGGGACGAACTATGGCTACACCTTC,CTSSLRGGTNYGYTF
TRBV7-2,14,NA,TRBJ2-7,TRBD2,TGTGCCAGCCCCCCGGGACTAGCGGACAATGAGCAGTACTTC,CASPPGLADNEQYF
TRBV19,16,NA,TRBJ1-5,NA,TGTGCCAGTAGTACCATAGCAAGGGGTAGCAATCAGCCCCAGCATTTT,CASSTIARGSNQPQHF